The clone carrying this T cell receptor (beta chain) was counted between two and nine times. Its antigen is still unknown. These data come from a study of CD8+CD57+ T cells in acquired aplastic anemia. Study-wide findings and caveats: CD8+ Simpson's diversity did not differ significantly between patients and controls.

The TCR beta profiling, which covered VDJ combination and CDR3 sequence, was carried out using genomic DNA as the template. TCRdb itself ran the reads through MiXCR, one entry per CDR3 protein. The table lists some 140,000 distinct CDR3 sequences, about 48% of them singletons. Between the trimmed V and J ends, which lost 8 bases and 5 bases, there was a span of 8 bases. CDR3 length: 11 amino acids. Germline V CDR1 and CDR2: SNHLY, FYNNEI. Before being chosen for sequencing, patients had shown CD8+CD57+ cell expansion by flow cytometry. Patients had received no therapy at the time of blood sampling. The sample comprised sorted CD4+, CD8+, or CD8+CD57+ T cells (not recorded which) from PBMCs. This TCR was sampled from a human donor with aplastic anemia. The genes are TRBV2 and TRBJ2-3; D ambiguous. The CDR3 spells CASQREDTQYF. In DNA, the CDR3 is TGTGCCAGCCAGCGAGAAGATACGCAGTATTTT.